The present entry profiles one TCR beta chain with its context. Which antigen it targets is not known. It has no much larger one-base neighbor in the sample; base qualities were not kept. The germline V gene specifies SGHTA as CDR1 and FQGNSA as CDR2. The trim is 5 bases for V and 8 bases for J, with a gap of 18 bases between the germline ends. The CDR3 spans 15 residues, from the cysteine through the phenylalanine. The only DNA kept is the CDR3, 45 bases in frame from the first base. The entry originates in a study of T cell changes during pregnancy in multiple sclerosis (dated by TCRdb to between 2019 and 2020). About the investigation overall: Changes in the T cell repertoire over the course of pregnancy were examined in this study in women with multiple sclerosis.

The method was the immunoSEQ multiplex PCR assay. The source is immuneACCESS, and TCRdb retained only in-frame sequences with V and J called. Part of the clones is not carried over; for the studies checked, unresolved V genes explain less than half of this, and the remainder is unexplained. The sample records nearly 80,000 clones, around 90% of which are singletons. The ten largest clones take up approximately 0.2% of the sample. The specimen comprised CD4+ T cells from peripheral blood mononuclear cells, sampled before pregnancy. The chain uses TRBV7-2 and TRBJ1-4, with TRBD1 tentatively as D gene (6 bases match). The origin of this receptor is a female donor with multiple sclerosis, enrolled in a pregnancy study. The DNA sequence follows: TGTGCCAGCAGCAGCCGCGGGGGGCAGGGAGAAAAACTGTTTTTT. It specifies CASSSRGGQGEKLFF.